This T cell receptor beta chain was sequenced during a study of T cells in Graves' hyperthyroidism and ophthalmopathy. CDR3 size: 16 residues. Germline CDR1 is SGDLS and CDR2 is YYNGEE. V was trimmed by 4 bases and J by 1 base, leaving 17 bases between them. Exclusion of a patient resulted from uncontrolled infection, other autoimmune disease, pregnancy or lactation. Diagnostic decisions used clinical symptoms, serum thyroxine and TRAb, thyroid ultrasound and orbital computed tomography. Study-level points and caveats: Most expanded thyroid clonotypes above 0.001 recurred in blood. Ophthalmopathy and stable hyperthyroidism were told apart by a 13 V-J model.

TCR beta CDR3 sequences were amplified from RNA transcripts. RT-PCR in the first round (using the HTBI primer set) targeted the TCR CDR3. TCRdb independently ran MiXCR on the multiplex PCR reads; one entry per CDR3 protein. The sample gives a few hundred thousand distinct CDR3 sequences, around a quarter of which show up once; around 70% is in the top ten. On this clonotype: Its target is not known.

V is TRBV9 and J is TRBJ1-1; a weak D match, TRBD1 (6 bases). Source material: blood. This clonotype was sampled from a man in his forties or fifties with Graves' hyperthyroidism. The CDR3 loop is CASSRAERTANTEAFF. CDR3 bases: TGTGCCAGCAGCCGAGCTGAAAGGACAGCGAACACTGAAGCTTTCTTT.